These 23 T cell receptor beta chains share one sample of origin, sequenced in a study of yellow fever vaccine responses in identical twins. TCRdb called the RT-PCR reads again in MiXCR, with one record for every CDR3 protein. The top ten hold around 7.7% of the sample, which has about 860 distinct CDR3 sequences, over 75% seen once. The specimen comprised T cells from blood (PBMCs), unsorted or a sorted subset (not recorded which), sampled before or after yellow fever vaccination (not recorded which). These TCRs come from a young woman who received the yellow fever vaccine.

The chain recombines TRBV7-6 with TRBJ2-2; D is tentatively TRBD1 or TRBD2 (5 bases each). Germline assignment: CDR1 SGHVS and CDR2 FNYEAQ. The CDR3 is made up of 17 amino acids. The ends were cut back, 3 bases at V and 2 bases at J, with 16 bases in the middle. The CDR3 DNA follows: TGTGCCAGCAGCTTTCATCCGGGGCTCGTAAACACCGGGGAGCTGTTTTTT. Translated: CASSFHPGLVNTGELFF.

CDR3 loop: CATSRSGLGEETQYF. The DNA of the CDR3 is TGTGCCACCAGCAGATCGGGACTAGGGGAAGAGACCCAGTACTTC. The genes are TRBV15 and TRBJ2-5; 8 positions match TRBD2. Germline values: CDR1 LNHNV, CDR2 YYDKDF (reference sequence). Unmatched junction bases numbered 5, after V lost 2 bases and J lost 3 bases. This CDR3 has 15 residues.

The chain is built from TRBV11-3 and TRBJ1-2; perhaps TRBD1 as D (6 bases). V shed 2 bases and J shed 4 bases, with 8 bases lying between them. This CDR3 comprises 13 residues. Germline V CDR1 and CDR2: SGHNT, YENEEA. The CDR3 DNA reads as TGTGCCAGCAGCTTACAACAGGGCTATGGCTACACCTTC. This codes for CASSLQQGYGYTF.

This chain uses TRBV13 with TRBJ2-7, with TRBD2 matching 7 bases. The germline CDR1 and CDR2 sequences are PRHDT and FYEKMQ (reference sequence). V was pared by 7 bases and J by 6 bases, with 6 bases of the junction left unmatched. This CDR3 is built from 12 residues. This CDR3 reads CASMETSREQYF. DNA of the CDR3: TGTGCCAGCATGGAGACTAGCCGCGAGCAGTACTTC.

The V gene is TRBV11-1, the J gene TRBJ2-2, with D perhaps matching TRBD2 (5 bases). From germline, CDR1 is SGHAT and CDR2 FQDESV (reference sequence). Deletions cut 7 bases from V and 4 bases from J, with 13 bases between. The CDR3 length is 14 residues. The CDR3 protein is CASTNYGITGELFF. The CDR3 DNA reads TGTGCCAGCACCAATTACGGGATCACCGGGGAGCTGTTTTTT. The full variable domain, with the rest looked up from reference TRBV11-1 and TRBJ2-2, is EAEVAQSPRYKITEKSQAVAFWCDPISGHATLYWYRQILGQGPELLVQFQDESVVDDSQLPKDRFSAERLKGVDSTLKIQPAELGDSAMYLCASTNYGITGELFFGEGSRLTVL.

This clonotype was seen a handful of times. V gene TRBV4-3 combines with J gene TRBJ1-5; D is ambiguous. This CDR3 region has 12 residues. CDR1 and CDR2 from the germline V gene are LGHNA and YSLEER. The V end was cut by 4 bases, the J end by 4 bases, with 5 bases between. The CDR3 sequence: CASSLDNQPQHF. CDR3 nucleotides: TGCGCCAGCAGCCTTGATAATCAGCCCCAGCATTTT.

This chain connects TRBV15 to TRBJ2-3; D is uncertain. The CDR3 is made up of 12 amino acids. Germline V CDR1 and CDR2: LNHNV, YYDKDF (reference sequence). Trimming cost V 1 base and J 4 bases, with 3 bases left between them. CDR3: CATSRGADTQYF. The CDR3 DNA reads TGTGCCACCAGCAGAGGCGCAGATACGCAGTATTTT.

The CDR3: CAISDRGQIYGYTF. The DNA for the CDR3 is TGTGCCATCAGTGACCGGGGGCAGATCTATGGCTACACCTTC. The chain couples TRBV10-3 to TRBJ1-2, with D perhaps TRBD1 (6 bases). Trimming shortened V by 3 bases and J by 4 bases, and 12 bases separated the two germline ends. This CDR3 has 14 amino acids. Germline lookup yields CDR1 ENHRY and CDR2 SYGVKD.

The chain is built from TRBV20-1 and TRBJ1-5; 8 bases line up with TRBD1. Germline assignment: CDR1 DFQATT and CDR2 SNEGSKA (reference sequence). Trimming took 2 bases from V and 6 from J; bases not matched to a gene: 6. The CDR3 has 14 amino acids. The CDR3 coding sequence is TGCAGTGCTAGACGCCGACAGGGGAGTCAGCCCCAGCATTTT. Its protein product is CSARRRQGSQPQHF.

This clonotype was observed a few times. The V gene is TRBV4-1, the J gene TRBJ1-2; D is unresolved. The CDR3 consists of 16 residues. Germline V gene sequence: CDR1 MGHRA, CDR2 YSYEKL. The ends were cut back, 0 bases at V and 4 bases at J, with 15 bases in the middle. CDR3 sequence reads: CASSQDHEGRIYGYTF. The CDR3 DNA is TGCGCCAGCAGCCAAGATCACGAGGGTAGAATCTATGGCTACACCTTC.

The DNA of the CDR3 is TGCGCCAGCAGCCAAGCACAGGGCACTGAAGCTTTCTTT. Amino acids: CASSQAQGTEAFF. The V call is TRBV4-1, the J call TRBJ1-1, with D tentatively TRBD1 (6 bases). In germline, CDR1 is MGHRA, CDR2 YSYEKL. Trimming cost V 1 base and J 4 bases, with 7 bases left between them. CDR3 length equals 13 residues.

The rearrangement uses TRBV2 and TRBJ1-3; D is undetermined. V lost 7 bases, J lost 2 bases, and 3 bases lay in between. The germline V gene has CDR1 SNHLY and CDR2 FYNNEI. The CDR3 is made up of 11 amino acids. The CDR3 reads CASNPGNTIYF. The CDR3 nucleotides read TGTGCCAGCAACCCTGGAAACACCATATATTTT.

The chain recombines TRBV15 with TRBJ1-5; D unclear. The CDR3 loop spans 13 amino acids. Germline V CDR1 and CDR2: LNHNV, YYDKDF (reference sequence). Trimming stripped 8 bases from V and 4 bases from J, with 12 bases between. This CDR3 is CATRNSPNQPQHF. The CDR3 region has the DNA TGTGCCACCCGGAACAGCCCAAATCAGCCCCAGCATTTT.

This sequence joins TRBV12-3 or TRBV12-4 and TRBJ2-2; D not certain. With 3 bases removed from V and 4 bases from J, the gap between germline ends came to 9 bases. This CDR3 spans 14 amino acids. Here the CDR3 reads CASSFTSSTGELFF. As DNA, the CDR3 is TGTGCCAGCAGTTTCACGTCTTCCACCGGGGAGCTGTTTTTT.

The rearrangement uses TRBV11-1 and TRBJ2-7, with D tentatively TRBD1 (6 bases). Germline V gene lookup returns CDR1 SGHAT and CDR2 FQDESV (reference sequence). V dropped 3 bases and J dropped 3 bases, with 12 bases sitting between them. The CDR3 totals 14 residues. Written as DNA, the CDR3 is TGTGCCAGCAGCTTTAGGGACATAGACTACGAGCAGTACTTC. Translating gives CASSFRDIDYEQYF.

The chain uses TRBV20-1 and TRBJ2-7; 7 bases align to TRBD1. V lost 4 bases, J lost 4 bases, and 4 bases stayed unmatched. The CDR3 is 12 amino acids. Germline V gene sequence: CDR1 DFQATT, CDR2 SNEGSKA (reference sequence). CDR3 sequence: CSAKGQEYEQYF. CDR3 DNA: TGCAGTGCTAAAGGACAGGAGTACGAGCAGTACTTC.

The chain links TRBV11-3 to TRBJ2-1; D may be TRBD1 or TRBD2 (5 bases each). V lost 5 bases, J lost 6 bases, and 11 bases lay in between. CDR1 and CDR2 from the germline V gene are SGHNT and YENEEA. The length of the CDR3 is 13 residues. The CDR3 is CASSPGTANEQFF. The CDR3 nucleotides read TGTGCCAGCAGCCCCGGGACGGCCAATGAGCAGTTCTTC.

The chain carries TRBV29-1 and TRBJ2-7, with TRBD1 matching over 8 bases. Germline assignment: CDR1 SQVTM and CDR2 ANQGSEA. This CDR3 has 14 amino acids. Trimming cost V 3 bases and J 2 bases; bases outside gene matches: 6. This CDR3 reads CSVEPRQGPYEQYF. CDR3 coding DNA: TGCAGCGTTGAGCCGCGACAGGGGCCCTACGAGCAGTACTTC.

V gene TRBV10-1 combines with J gene TRBJ1-2; D uncertain. This CDR3 spans 15 amino acids. V was shortened by 3 bases and J by 2 bases, with 13 bases between the two germline ends. Germline CDR1 reads WNHNN; CDR2 reads SYGVQD (reference sequence). The CDR3 is CASSEGQWPNYGYTF. The DNA of the CDR3 is TGCGCCAGCAGTGAAGGGCAGTGGCCAAACTATGGCTACACCTTC.

V usage is TRBV15 and J usage is TRBJ1-2, with D unresolved. Trimming removed 0 bases at V and 2 bases at J, with 10 bases between. Germline V CDR1 and CDR2: LNHNV, YYDKDF (reference sequence). This CDR3 region has 15 residues. CDR3 DNA: TGTGCCACCAGCAGAGATGGGAACATGAACTATGGCTACACCTTC. Translation gives CATSRDGNMNYGYTF.

The genes are TRBV11-1 and TRBJ2-5, with D unclear. In germline, CDR1 is SGHAT, CDR2 FQDESV (reference sequence). CDR3 length: 11 residues. V shed 8 bases and J shed 4 bases, with 8 bases lying between them. This CDR3 is CASLVGETQYF. DNA of the CDR3: TGTGCCAGCTTGGTGGGAGAGACCCAGTACTTC.

The V and J genes are TRBV4-1 and TRBJ1-1; TRBD1 is a possible D gene (5 bases). V lost 3 bases, J lost 1 base, and 9 bases lay in between. There are 14 residues in the CDR3. The germline V gene encodes CDR1 MGHRA and CDR2 YSYEKL. The CDR3 DNA is TGCGCCAGCAGCCATGGGACGGGGAACACTGAAGCTTTCTTT. It is translated as CASSHGTGNTEAFF.

This clonotype appeared a single time. The V gene is TRBV29-1, the J gene TRBJ2-7, with D unclear. The V gene's germline CDR1 is SQVTM and CDR2 ANQGSEA. Trimming pared 4 bases from V and 0 bases from J, leaving 10 bases between. The CDR3 has 13 residues. This CDR3 is CSVGRASSYEQYF. CDR3 coding DNA: TGCAGCGTTGGGAGAGCGAGCTCCTACGAGCAGTACTTC.